This T cell receptor (beta chain) was profiled in a study of blood T cells in healthy people across ages. The length of the CDR3 is 15 residues. V lost 2 bases, J lost 4 bases, and 4 bases stayed unmatched. CDR1 MNHNS and CDR2 SASEGT come from the germline V gene. Then a second PCR, running about 6 to 11 cycles, was carried out with a sample-barcoded 5' primer and a J-beta primer mix. One entry per CDR3 protein results from TCRdb running MiXCR on the 5' RACE reads. The sample shows approximately 350,000 distinct CDR3 sequences, 45% to 65% of them seen only once. This chain connects TRBV6-1 to TRBJ1-4; 7 bases agree with TRBD1. The source of this sequence is a man in his 60s in good health. The sample was blood. CDR3 in amino acids: CASSEPTGRNEKLFF. CDR3 sequence (DNA): TGTGCCAGCAGTGAACCGACAGGGCGTAATGAAAAACTGTTTTTT.